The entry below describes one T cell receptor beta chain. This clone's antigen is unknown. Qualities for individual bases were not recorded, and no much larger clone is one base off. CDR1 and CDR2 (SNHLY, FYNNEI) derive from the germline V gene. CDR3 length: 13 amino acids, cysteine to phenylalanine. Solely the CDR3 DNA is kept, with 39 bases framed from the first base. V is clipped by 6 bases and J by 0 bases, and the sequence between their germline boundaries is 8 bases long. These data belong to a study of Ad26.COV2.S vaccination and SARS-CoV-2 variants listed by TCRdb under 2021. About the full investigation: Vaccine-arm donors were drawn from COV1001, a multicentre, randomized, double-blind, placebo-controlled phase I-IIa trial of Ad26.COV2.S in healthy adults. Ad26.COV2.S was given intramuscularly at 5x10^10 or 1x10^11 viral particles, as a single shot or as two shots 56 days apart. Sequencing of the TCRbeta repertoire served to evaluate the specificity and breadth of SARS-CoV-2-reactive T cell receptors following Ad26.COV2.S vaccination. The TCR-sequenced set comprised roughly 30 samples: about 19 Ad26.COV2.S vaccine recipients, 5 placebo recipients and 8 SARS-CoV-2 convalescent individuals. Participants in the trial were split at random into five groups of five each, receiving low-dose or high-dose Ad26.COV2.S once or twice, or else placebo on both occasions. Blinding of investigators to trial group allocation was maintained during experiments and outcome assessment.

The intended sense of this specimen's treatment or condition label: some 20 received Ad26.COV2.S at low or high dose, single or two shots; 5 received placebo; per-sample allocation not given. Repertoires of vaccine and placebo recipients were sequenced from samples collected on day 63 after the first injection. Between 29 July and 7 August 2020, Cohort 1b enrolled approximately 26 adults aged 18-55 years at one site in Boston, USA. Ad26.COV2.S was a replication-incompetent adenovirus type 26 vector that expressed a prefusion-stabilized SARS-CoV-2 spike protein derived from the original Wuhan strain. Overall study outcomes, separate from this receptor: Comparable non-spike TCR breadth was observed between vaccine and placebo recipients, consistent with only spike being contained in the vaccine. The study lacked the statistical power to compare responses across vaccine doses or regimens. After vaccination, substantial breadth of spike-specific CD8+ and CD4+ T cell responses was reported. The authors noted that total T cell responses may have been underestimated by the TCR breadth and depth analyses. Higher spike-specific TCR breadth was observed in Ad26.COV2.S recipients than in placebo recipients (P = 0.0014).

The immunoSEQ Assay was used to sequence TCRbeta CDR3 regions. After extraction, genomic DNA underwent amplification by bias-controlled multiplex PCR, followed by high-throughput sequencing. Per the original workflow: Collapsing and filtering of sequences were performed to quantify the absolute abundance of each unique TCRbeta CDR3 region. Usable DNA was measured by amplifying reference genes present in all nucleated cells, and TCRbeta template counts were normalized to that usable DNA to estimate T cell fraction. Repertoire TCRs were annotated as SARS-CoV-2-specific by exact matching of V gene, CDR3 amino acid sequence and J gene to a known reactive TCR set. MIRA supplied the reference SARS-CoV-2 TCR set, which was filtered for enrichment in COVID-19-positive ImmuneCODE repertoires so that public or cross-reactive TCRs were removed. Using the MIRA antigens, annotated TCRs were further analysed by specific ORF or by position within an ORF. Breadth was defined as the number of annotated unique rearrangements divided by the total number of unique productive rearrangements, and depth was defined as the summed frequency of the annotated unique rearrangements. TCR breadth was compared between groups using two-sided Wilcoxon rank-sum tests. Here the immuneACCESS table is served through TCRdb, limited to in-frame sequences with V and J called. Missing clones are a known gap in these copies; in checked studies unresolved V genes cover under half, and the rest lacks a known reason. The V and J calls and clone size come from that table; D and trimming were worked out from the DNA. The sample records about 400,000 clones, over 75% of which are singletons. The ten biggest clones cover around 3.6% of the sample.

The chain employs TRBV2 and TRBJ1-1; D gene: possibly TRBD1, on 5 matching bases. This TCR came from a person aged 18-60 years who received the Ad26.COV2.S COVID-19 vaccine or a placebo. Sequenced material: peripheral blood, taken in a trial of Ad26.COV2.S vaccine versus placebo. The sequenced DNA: TGTGCCAGCAGAGGGGACCTGAACACTGAAGCTTTCTTT. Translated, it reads CASRGDLNTEAFF.